The rows below give T cell receptor beta chains drawn from one sample of a study of blood T cell repertoires in COVID-19. Profiling relied on immunoSEQ multiplex PCR, and the TCRdb table lists in-frame clones only, not all of them. The table has around 250,000 clones, roughly 86% seen once. The sample was peripheral blood. Receptors originate from a man aged 40-49 years with active or convalescent COVID-19. CDR3s include the opening cysteine and the closing phenylalanine or tryptophan. A D gene is named only where the DNA matches it firmly. Not all rows give a size; the values are once, few, many and, for expanded clones, a class.

v_call	j_call	clone_size	d_call	cdr3_aa	cdr3_nt
TRBV2	TRBJ1-1	-	-	CASSGSGGNTEAFF	TGTGCCAGCAGTGGCTCGGGGGGGAACACTGAAGCTTTCTTT
TRBV11-2	TRBJ1-1	-	TRBD1	CASSSTPTGLSTEAFF	TGTGCCAGCAGCTCTACGCCGACAGGGTTGAGCACTGAAGCTTTCTTT
TRBV6-1	TRBJ2-6	-	-	CASSVSGHSGANVLTF	TGTGCCAGCAGTGTGTCAGGACACTCTGGGGCCAACGTCCTGACTTTC
TRBV29-1	TRBJ2-7	-	-	CSVFQTGTPYEQYF	TGCAGCGTTTTTCAAACGGGGACACCCTACGAGCAGTACTTC
TRBV30	TRBJ1-6	-	-	CARQGEYNSPLHF	TGTGCCCGGCAGGGTGAATATAATTCACCCCTCCACTTT
TRBV5-4	TRBJ1-2	-	TRBD1	CASREGTGGLNYGYTF	TGTGCCAGCAGGGAAGGGACAGGAGGGCTCAACTATGGCTACACCTTC
TRBV28	TRBJ1-1	-	-	CASSSFSRNTEAFF	TGTGCCAGCAGTTCCTTTAGTAGGAACACTGAAGCTTTCTTT
TRBV7-3	TRBJ2-5	-	TRBD2	CASSRGSGGHQETQYF	TGTGCCAGCAGCCGAGGTAGCGGGGGACACCAAGAGACCCAGTACTTC
TRBV19	TRBJ1-5	once	-	CASSPSRNSNQPQHF	TGTGCCAGTAGCCCTAGCCGGAATAGCAATCAGCCCCAGCATTTT
TRBV13	TRBJ2-1	-	-	CASSLGETPSYNEQFF	TGTGCCAGCAGCTTAGGTGAGACACCCTCCTACAATGAGCAGTTCTTC
TRBV24-1	TRBJ2-3	-	-	CATSGRSDGRTDTQYF	TGTGCCACCAGTGGGAGGTCCGACGGCCGCACAGATACGCAGTATTTT
TRBV5-4	TRBJ1-6	once	-	CASSSSTGYNSPLHF	TGTGCCAGCAGCTCCTCGACAGGCTATAATTCACCCCTCCACTTT
TRBV6-4	TRBJ1-1	-	TRBD1	CASSLLPGGNTEAFF	TGTGCCAGCAGTCTACTACCAGGGGGCAACACTGAAGCTTTCTTT
TRBV6-5	TRBJ1-2	-	-	CASKQGTSFYGYTF	TGTGCCAGCAAGCAGGGGACCTCGTTCTATGGCTACACCTTC
TRBV30	TRBJ1-2	-	-	CAWSVSVNYGYTF	TGTGCCTGGAGTGTTTCAGTTAACTATGGCTACACCTTC
TRBV4-1	TRBJ1-5	-	-	CASSQGPNSNQPQHF	TGCGCCAGCAGCCAAGGTCCAAATAGCAATCAGCCCCAGCATTTT